Given below is one T cell receptor (beta chain) in context. This clonotype was observed many times. Its antigen is currently not known. Base-call qualities are not available, and no considerably larger clone is one nucleotide away. Per the publication, the time point label means: patch test 2, 6 weeks after DPC sensitization. The treatment or condition label, read with the paper, signifies: therapeutic diphenylcyclopropenone sensitization with weekly scalp DPC. At each patch-test visit, blood was drawn before the patch test was applied. To be eligible, patients had to be aged 18 to 70, diagnosed with alopecia and judged suitable for DPC therapy, while pregnant patients were excluded. Unfractionated whole blood was collected in Tempus Blood RNA tubes, and total RNA was extracted from that blood. The germline V gene (reference sequence) sets CDR1 to LNHNV and CDR2 to YYDKDF. Reading from cysteine to phenylalanine, the CDR3 counts 14 amino acids. The kept DNA is CDR3 alone, 42 bases in frame from the first base. V is cut by 5 bases and J by 7 bases, and the space between the germline ends is 17 bases.

This record comes from a study of human T cells and chemical hapten exposure (dated by TCRdb to the early 2020s). Describing the broader study: For sensitization, 2% DPC in acetone was applied to an approximately 2 cm by approximately 2 cm area of upper inner arm skin. Weekly therapeutic DPC doses were additionally applied to the scalp of patients throughout the roughly 22-week study period. Patch testing was performed on the upper back with Finn chambers containing 0.01% DPC, and the patch tests were scored after 6 days according to International Contact Dermatitis Research Group standards. Most of the patients in the cohort were female, and the cohort covered alopecia areata with under or over 50% scalp involvement, alopecia totalis and alopecia universalis. Libraries were combined into a pool for sequencing, and differences in TCR yield between samples came mainly from small differences in library volumes within the pool. In alopecia patients, the study followed how the peripheral blood TCR repertoire changed in vivo over primary and secondary sensitization to diphenylcyclopropenone (DPC), a hapten. Patient blood was sampled pre-sensitization (week 0) and at 2, 6 and about 24 weeks after DPC sensitization. For TCR sequencing, blood came from about 28 alopecia patients at anywhere from one to four time points (pre-sensitization, 2, 6 and 24 weeks).

The library was prepared using RACE. The listed sequencing device is NextSeq 500. During library preparation, unique molecular identifiers were attached to individual cDNA molecules so that TCRs could be counted quantitatively and reproducibly. From each blood RNA sample, both TCR alpha and TCR beta chains were sequenced. Concerning the study's data processing: The median number of TCRs per sample was some 100,000, ranging from roughly 23,224 to 690,600. V, J and CDR3 annotation of the TCR reads was performed with the Decombinator software suite. For PS versus PT1 abundance plots, all samples were subsampled to the same number of TCRs (28,000). TCRs were defined as expanded if absent before sensitization and observed at least eight times at the 2-week time point. In TCRdb, the public reads were trimmed at Q25 with fastp and aligned with MiXCR, with productive beta chains retained. Rows are unified per CDR3 protein, each entry keeping the most common DNA and genes. TCRdb's processing, not the authors', yielded these V and J calls. The sample table shows around 360,000 distinct CDR3 sequences, and about 6% are seen once. The leading ten clones occupy more than 5.5% of the sample.

Broad study findings and their caveats: Significantly more large CDR3 similarity clusters were formed by expanded TCRs than by pre-sensitization or healthy control sets, consistent with antigen-driven responses. Repeated subsampling changed both the strength of the expansion versus patch-test correlation and the threshold at which that correlation became significant. DPC sensitization did not change how many TCRs were above 1 in 1000 frequency, and no evidence was found of alterations in global repertoire structure. Because all patients had alopecia, a presumed autoimmune disease, the immune response of the patients might differ from that of healthy individuals. Patch test score correlated positively with the number of PT1 expanded TCRs, reaching significance at thresholds 8, 16 and 32 but not at 4.

Recombination joined TRBV15 with TRBJ1-2; 5 matching bases give a weak D call of TRBD1. This TCR came from a woman aged 18-29 years with alopecia areata. Some clones in this sample may be carry-over from other donors' samples. This sample comprised whole blood, obtained in connection with sensitization to the hapten diphenylcyclopropenone (DPC). The nucleotides are TGTGCCACCAGCCGCCCCTGGGGGTCGGGTGGCTACACCTTC. This translates into CATSRPWGSGGYTF.